The T cell receptor beta chain described here comes from a study of shared clonotypes between healthy human individuals. This clone was seen a single time. Within the sample, other DNA sequences also encode this same CDR3. The assay was immunoSEQ multiplex PCR, and TCRdb's table has in-frame clones only and misses some. Among 2 million to 2.5 million clones listed, 85% to 95% were seen once. The CDR3 consists of 13 residues. The V end lost 0 bases, the J end lost 5 bases, and 5 bases lay between the germline ends. The germline CDR1 and CDR2 sequences are MNHEY and SVGAGI. V is TRBV6-5 and J is TRBJ1-5; D gene ambiguous. The sequence came from a man younger than 35 in good health. Some clones in this sample may be carry-over from other donors' samples. The sequencing input was naive CD4+ T cells from PBMCs. Subset noted: CD45RA+ positively selected. Here the CDR3 DNA reads TGTGCCAGCAGTTACTCTGTTGATCAGCCCCAGCATTTT. As protein: CASSYSVDQPQHF.